Below are 28 T cell receptor beta chains sequenced from a single sample in a study of T-cell memory formation after mild COVID-19. From the 5' RACE reads, TCRdb called clonotypes with MiXCR, one entry per CDR3 protein. Of 450,000 or so distinct CDR3 sequences in the sample, around 25% were seen once. The sample taken for sequencing was PBMCs or a T cell subset sorted from them (not recorded which). The receptors here all came from an adult woman who had mild COVID-19 (a few samples of this study predate the infection). Cell type and time point are not known.

The genes are TRBV6-2 or TRBV6-3 and TRBJ2-7, with 12 bases that match TRBD2. Germline lookup yields CDR1 MNHEY and CDR2 SVGEGT. The CDR3 extends over 13 amino acids. Trimming at V came to 6 bases and at J to 7 bases, leaving 4 bases not matched to a gene. The CDR3 spells CASRQGLAGEQYF. CDR3 in DNA: TGTGCCAGCAGGCAGGGACTAGCGGGTGAGCAGTACTTC.

V and J are TRBV7-7 and TRBJ1-4, with no clear D. The CDR3 contains 11 residues. Germline CDR1 is SSHAT and CDR2 is FNYEAQ (reference sequence). CDR3 residues: CASSAGKGLFF. CDR3 sequence (DNA): TGTGCTAGCTCCGCGGGCAAAGGACTGTTTTTT.

The chain links TRBV12-3 or TRBV12-4 to TRBJ2-7; 14 nucleotides line up with TRBD2. V was pared by 5 bases and J by 13 bases, with 4 bases of the junction left unmatched. This CDR3 region has 12 residues. CDR3 sequence: CASSRTSGRFYF. In DNA form, the CDR3 reads TGTGCCAGCAGTCGGACTAGCGGGAGGTTCTACTTC.

This chain uses TRBV9 with TRBJ2-7; D is undetermined. The germline V and J ends were trimmed by 0 bases and 0 bases, with 10 bases remaining between them. The CDR3 is made up of 15 amino acids. The germline gives CDR1 SGDLS, CDR2 YYNGEE. The CDR3, as DNA: TGTGCCAGCAGCGTAGGGGGAAGGCACTCCTACGAGCAGTACTTC. Translating it yields CASSVGGRHSYEQYF.

At least ten counts were recorded for this clonotype. The chain recombines TRBV18 with TRBJ2-1, with D hard to call. This CDR3 contains 15 residues. CDR1 KGHSH and CDR2 LQKENI come from the germline V gene. Between the trimmed V and J ends, which lost 3 bases and 3 bases, there was a span of 12 bases. The DNA for the CDR3 is TGTGCCAGCTCACCTCGGGCCGGAGACTACAATGAGCAGTTCTTC. Translating gives CASSPRAGDYNEQFF.

This clonotype occurred a few times. DNA of the CDR3: TGTGCCAGCAGCCGTTCAGTGGATGGCTACACCTTC. Its protein product is CASSRSVDGYTF. This sequence joins TRBV7-9 and TRBJ1-2; no definite D call. CDR1 SEHNR and CDR2 FQNEAQ come from the germline V gene (reference sequence). The CDR3 runs to 12 residues. The V end was cut by 5 bases, the J end by 6 bases, with 10 bases between.

The V and J genes are TRBV18 and TRBJ1-1; possible D gene TRBD1, 5 bases. Germline lookup yields CDR1 KGHSH and CDR2 LQKENI. This CDR3 is built from 14 residues. V was cut by 2 bases and J by 4 bases, with 11 bases left in between. CDR3 bases: TGTGCCAGCTCACCATCAGGGTACGGCACTGAAGCTTTCTTT. Translation gives CASSPSGYGTEAFF.

The CDR3 DNA follows: TGCAGCGTTGAAGAGGGGCCAGGGGGCTATGGCTACACCTTC. This sequence encodes CSVEEGPGGYGYTF. The chain carries TRBV29-1 and TRBJ1-2; TRBD1 matches 7 bases. The germline gives CDR1 SQVTM, CDR2 ANQGSEA. The CDR3 is 14 residues long. Losses at the gene ends were 0 bases for V and 4 bases for J; bases not matched to a gene: 5. The whole variable domain, remainder taken from reference TRBV29-1 and TRBJ1-2, is SAVISQKPSRDICQRGTSLTIQCQVDSQVTMMFWYRQQPGQSLTLIATANQGSEATYESGFVIDKFPISRPNLTFSTLTVSNMSPEDSSIYLCSVEEGPGGYGYTFGSGTRLTVV.

The chain joins TRBV5-8 to TRBJ1-3; no definite D call. The CDR3 covers 16 residues. The germline gives CDR1 SGHTS, CDR2 YDEGEE. The germline V and J ends were trimmed by 2 bases and 0 bases, with 12 bases remaining between them. This chain's CDR3 is CASSFREVYSGNTIYF. Here the CDR3 DNA reads TGTGCCAGCAGCTTTCGGGAGGTGTACTCTGGAAACACCATATATTTT.

V is TRBV12-3 or TRBV12-4 and J is TRBJ2-5; 12 bases map to TRBD2. Trimming at V came to 2 bases and at J to 7 bases, leaving 8 bases not matched to a gene. There are 16 residues in the CDR3. The DNA of the CDR3 is TGTGCCAGCAGTTTAATGCTAGCGGGGGGGCCCCGGACCCAGTACTTC. This codes for CASSLMLAGGPRTQYF.

This clonotype came up once. The chain recombines TRBV29-1 with TRBJ2-1; D is unclear. This CDR3 comprises 14 residues. The germline gives CDR1 SQVTM, CDR2 ANQGSEA. Trimming shortened V by 1 base and J by 4 bases, and 11 bases separated the two germline ends. CDR3 nucleotides: TGCAGCGTTGAAGTCGGCCTAGAGTACAATGAGCAGTTCTTC. Residues: CSVEVGLEYNEQFF.

This rearrangement joins TRBV10-3 to TRBJ2-5; 8 bases map to TRBD1. V lost 5 bases and J lost 2; bases outside the gene matches: 7. The CDR3 consists of 15 residues. Germline CDR1 and CDR2: ENHRY and SYGVKD. CDR3 loop: CAISSVGTGQETQYF. CDR3 coding DNA: TGTGCCATCAGTTCCGTCGGGACAGGACAAGAGACCCAGTACTTC.

V and J are TRBV24-1 and TRBJ2-5; D is unclear. Germline loops: CDR1 KGHDR, CDR2 SFDVKD. Trimming removed 6 bases from V and 5 bases from J, with 12 bases in between. The CDR3 is 13 residues long. The CDR3 sequence is CATSHPLRETQYF. The CDR3 DNA reads TGTGCCACCAGTCACCCCCTCCGGGAGACCCAGTACTTC.

In this sample, this clonotype turned up many times. J is TRBJ2-2 and V is TRBV29-1, with 7 bases lining up with TRBD1. Trimming cost V 6 bases and J 4 bases; bases outside gene matches: 8. The CDR3 contains 14 residues. CDR1 and CDR2 from the germline V gene are SQVTM and ANQGSEA. The CDR3 spells CSVPQGSLTGELFF. In DNA form, the CDR3 reads TGCAGCGTCCCACAGGGGTCCCTCACCGGGGAGCTGTTTTTT.

This clonotype was observed a few times. The CDR3 coding sequence is TGTGCCAGCAGTTACCCCCAGAGGACAGGCGAAAAACTGTTTTTT. Protein product: CASSYPQRTGEKLFF. The rearrangement uses TRBV6-6 and TRBJ1-4; the match to TRBD1 covers 7 bases. V dropped 2 bases and J dropped 8; count of bases not matched to a gene: 8. From germline, CDR1 is MNHNY and CDR2 SVGAGI (reference sequence). CDR3 size: 15 residues.

The chain links TRBV7-3 to TRBJ2-1; TRBD2 agrees at 10 bases. Germline CDR1 SGHTA, CDR2 FQGTGA. Trimming took 1 base from V and 9 from J; bases not matched to a gene: 9. CDR3 size: 16 residues. The CDR3 is CASSLSTGLAMGEQFF. For the CDR3, the DNA is TGTGCCAGCAGCTTAAGCACGGGACTAGCGATGGGTGAGCAGTTCTTC.

This clonotype was detected only a few times. The chain combines TRBV27 with TRBJ1-6, with D possibly matching TRBD1 (5 bases). V shed 3 bases and J shed 9 bases, with 12 bases lying between them. CDR3 length: 14 amino acids. Germline CDR1 reads MNHEY; CDR2 reads SMNVEV (reference sequence). The CDR3 region is CASSFRQGGSPLHF. DNA for the CDR3: TGTGCCAGCAGTTTCCGGCAGGGTGGTTCACCCCTCCACTTT.

This clonotype has a count of ten or more. The chain has TRBV5-1 and TRBJ2-3; 7 bases agree with TRBD2. Per the germline V gene, CDR1 is SGHRS and CDR2 is YFSETQ. Trimming at V came to 5 bases and at J to 2 bases, leaving 5 bases not matched to a gene. The CDR3 contains 14 residues. The CDR3 region is CASRPGGTTDTQYF. CDR3 nucleotides: TGCGCCAGCAGGCCGGGGGGAACCACAGATACGCAGTATTTT.

This clonotype was seen a few times. The V and J genes are TRBV18 and TRBJ2-1, with 9 bases that match TRBD1. This CDR3 is built from 16 residues. V shed 4 bases and J 6 bases; nucleotides not matched to a gene: 10. Germline V lookup: CDR1 KGHSH, CDR2 LQKENI. CDR3 amino acids: CASSQRPGQGFNEQFF. CDR3 nucleotide sequence: TGTGCCAGCTCACAAAGACCGGGACAGGGCTTCAATGAGCAGTTCTTC.

This clonotype was seen many times. The chain couples TRBV29-1 to TRBJ1-1, with D perhaps TRBD1 (5 bases). Trimming took off 6 bases at V and 5 bases at J, with 13 bases between the two ends. Per germline, CDR1 SQVTM and CDR2 ANQGSEA. This CDR3 spans 12 amino acids. The CDR3: CSVGDPGTEAFF. The CDR3 DNA sequence: TGCAGCGTCGGGGACCCCGGAACTGAAGCTTTCTTT.

The chain is built from TRBV9 and TRBJ2-5; the D gene is possibly TRBD2 (6 bases). V lost 3 bases to trimming and J lost 2 bases, with 14 bases between them. Germline assignment: CDR1 SGDLS and CDR2 YYNGEE. CDR3 length: 15 residues. The CDR3 region has the DNA TGTGCCAGCAGCGGCTCCGGGACTTTTCAAGAGACCCAGTACTTC. As protein: CASSGSGTFQETQYF.

This chain uses TRBV11-2 with TRBJ2-3; TRBD1 or TRBD2 may be the D gene (6 bases each). Deletions cut 1 base from V and 6 bases from J, with 14 bases between. This CDR3 is 15 amino acids long. Germline CDR1 is SGHAT and CDR2 is FQNNGV. In nucleotides, the CDR3 is TGTGCCAGCAGCTTAGGACGGGGGCTATTGGATACGCAGTATTTT. Amino acid sequence: CASSLGRGLLDTQYF.

This clonotype was counted a few times. The gene calls are TRBV7-3 and TRBJ2-1, with D hard to call. Trimming shortened V by 5 bases and J by 8 bases, and 19 bases separated the two germline ends. Germline CDR1 reads SGHTA; CDR2 reads FQGTGA. The CDR3 extends over 15 amino acids. CDR3 bases: TGTGCCAGCAGCCCCGTGTTCGGCCCGGCGGATGAGCAGTTCTTC. Protein product: CASSPVFGPADEQFF.

The rearrangement joins TRBV25-1 to TRBJ2-7; D possibly uses TRBD1 or TRBD2 (5 bases each). CDR3 length: 15 amino acids. V lost 2 bases to trimming and J lost 3 bases, with 14 bases between them. CDR1 and CDR2 from the germline V gene are MGHDK and SYGVNS. The chain's CDR3 is CASSEPEAGRYEQYF. CDR3 sequence (DNA): TGTGCCAGCAGTGAACCGGAGGCAGGGCGCTACGAGCAGTACTTC.

This clonotype was picked up a small number of times. The chain recombines TRBV19 with TRBJ1-1, with TRBD1 identical over 7 bases. The junction had 9 bases not matched to a gene; V was cut back by 6 bases and J by 5 bases. The CDR3 runs to 14 residues. Germline CDR1 is LNHDA and CDR2 is SQIVND (reference sequence). The CDR3, as DNA: TGTGCCAGTAGCCTAGGGAGGGGGCGGACTGAAGCTTTCTTT. Its translation is CASSLGRGRTEAFF.

The chain recombines TRBV9 with TRBJ2-5, with 7 positions matching TRBD2. The CDR3 spans 15 residues. The J segment lost 4 bases and the V segment lost 4 bases, leaving 10 bases of the junction unmatched. Germline-derived CDR1 and CDR2 are SGDLS and YYNGEE. CDR3 residues: CASSSETSKRETQYF. In nucleotides, the CDR3 is TGTGCCAGCAGCTCGGAGACTAGCAAAAGAGAGACCCAGTACTTC.

This chain links TRBV7-6 with TRBJ1-1, with TRBD1 matching over 11 bases. V dropped 5 bases and J dropped 4; count of bases not matched to a gene: 6. Germline V gene lookup returns CDR1 SGHVS and CDR2 FNYEAQ. The CDR3 loop spans 15 amino acids. CDR3 nucleotides: TGTGCCAGCAGCGACACCGGGACAGGGGGCACTGAAGCTTTCTTT. It is translated as CASSDTGTGGTEAFF.

The chain employs TRBV6-6 and TRBJ2-7; 10 bases line up with TRBD1. Per germline, CDR1 MNHNY and CDR2 SVGAGI (reference sequence). The V gene end was trimmed by 4 bases and the J gene end by 4 bases; junction bases not matched to a gene: 7. CDR3 length equals 15 residues. Here the CDR3 reads CASSSADRGGYEQYF. The DNA of the CDR3 is TGTGCCAGCAGTTCCGCGGACAGGGGGGGGTACGAGCAGTACTTC.